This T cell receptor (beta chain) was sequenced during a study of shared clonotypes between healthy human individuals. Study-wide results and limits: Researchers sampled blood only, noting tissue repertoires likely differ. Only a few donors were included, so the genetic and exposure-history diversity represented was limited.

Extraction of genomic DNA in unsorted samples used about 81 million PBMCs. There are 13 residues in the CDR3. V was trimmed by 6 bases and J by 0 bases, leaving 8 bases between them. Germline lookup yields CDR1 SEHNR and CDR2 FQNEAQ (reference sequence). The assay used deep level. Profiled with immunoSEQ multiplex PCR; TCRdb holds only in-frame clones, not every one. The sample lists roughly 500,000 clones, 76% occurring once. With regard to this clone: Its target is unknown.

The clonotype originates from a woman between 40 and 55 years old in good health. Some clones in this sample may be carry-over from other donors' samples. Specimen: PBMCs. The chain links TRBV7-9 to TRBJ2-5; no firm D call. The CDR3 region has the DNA TGTGCCAGCAGTTCTTTTAACCAAGAGACCCAGTACTTC. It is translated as CASSSFNQETQYF. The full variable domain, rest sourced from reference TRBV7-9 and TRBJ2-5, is DTGVSQNPRHKITKRGQNVTFRCDPISEHNRLYWYRQTLGQGPEFLTYFQNEAQLEKSRLLSDRFSAERPKGSFSTLEIQRTEQGDSAMYLCASSSFNQETQYFGPGTRLLVL.